This T cell receptor beta chain emerged from a study of cytomegalovirus exposure and HLA in healthy donors. PCR employed 60 Vbeta and 13 Jbeta primers. The repertoire was sequenced with immunoSEQ multiplex PCR; TCRdb's copy has only in-frame clones and lacks some. Among approximately 190,000 clones, around 86% were seen once, and the ten largest hold 6.5%. Concerning this clone: Its target is unknown.

The germline CDR1 and CDR2 sequences are LNHDA and SQIVND (reference sequence). The CDR3 totals 16 residues. With 2 bases removed from V and 5 bases from J, the gap between germline ends came to 15 bases. This cohort consisted of healthy bone marrow donors. Points from the study as a whole: Overall, approximately 150 TCR beta chains were annotated as cytomegalovirus-associated. The productive fraction for most TCR beta V segments was about 87% or about 30% in an earlier analysis.

The chain uses TRBV19 and TRBJ2-2; the D gene is possibly TRBD1 (6 bases). Specimen: PBMCs. The TCR sequence derives from a woman aged 45-60 years in good health and CMV-seropositive. In DNA, the CDR3 is TGTGCCAGTAGTATACCACAGGGAGTGGGGACCGGGGAGCTGTTTTTT. It translates to CASSIPQGVGTGELFF.